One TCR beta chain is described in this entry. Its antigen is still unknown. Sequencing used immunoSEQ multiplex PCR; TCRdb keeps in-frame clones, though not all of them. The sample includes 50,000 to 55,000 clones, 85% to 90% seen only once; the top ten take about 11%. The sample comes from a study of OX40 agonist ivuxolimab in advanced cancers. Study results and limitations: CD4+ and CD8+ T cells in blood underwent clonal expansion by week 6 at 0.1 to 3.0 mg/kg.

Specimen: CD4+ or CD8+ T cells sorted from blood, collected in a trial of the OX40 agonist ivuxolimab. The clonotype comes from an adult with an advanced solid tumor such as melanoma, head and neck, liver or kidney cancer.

CDR3 sequence (DNA): TGTGCCTCATCAGGGGTGAACTATGGCTACACCTTC. Protein product: CASSGVNYGYTF. This sequence joins TRBV30 and TRBJ1-2, with D maybe TRBD1 (6 bases). The CDR3 has 12 amino acids. Trimming stripped 7 bases from V and 2 bases from J, with 11 bases between. Per the germline V gene, CDR1 is GTSNPN and CDR2 is SVGIG (reference sequence).